This TCR beta chain appears in the sequencing data of a study of cytomegalovirus exposure and HLA in healthy donors. Study conclusions and caveats: Immune exposure information comprised only CMV serostatus.

The PCR made use of 60 Vbeta and 13 Jbeta primers. Here immunoSEQ multiplex PCR was the method, and the copy in TCRdb shows in-frame clones only, minus some. This table holds more than 95,000 clones, 80% to 85% found once. Remarks on this clone: Its target is unknown.

Per germline, CDR1 MNHEY and CDR2 SMNVEV (reference sequence). Trimming cost V 5 bases and J 8 bases, with 18 bases left between them. CDR3 length: 15 residues. This receptor was taken from a woman in her 30s in good health and CMV-seronegative. Sequencing was performed on PBMCs. This chain joins TRBV27 and TRBJ1-4, with a possible D match to TRBD1 (6 bases). The CDR3 region has the DNA TGTGCCAGCAGTCCACTGACAGGCAGTAAGGAAAAACTGTTTTTT. It encodes CASSPLTGSKEKLFF. Drawing the rest from reference TRBV27 and TRBJ1-4, the complete variable domain is EAQVTQNPRYLITVTGKKLTVTCSQNMNHEYMSWYRQDPGLGLRQIYYSMNVEVTDKGDVPEGYKVSRKEKRNFPLILESPSPNQTSLYFCASSPLTGSKEKLFFGSGTQLSVL.